The next 27 T cell receptor beta chains were all read from a single sample in a study of blood T cell repertoires in COVID-19 (dated by TCRdb to the early 2020s). The method behind the library was the immunoSEQ multiplex PCR assay. Imported from immuneACCESS, the table was reduced by TCRdb to in-frame sequences with V and J called. These copies leave out some clones; in studies compared against another copy, an unresolved V gene accounts for under half, and the cause of the remainder is not known. The sample has about 240,000 clones on record, about 68% of them singletons. The biggest ten clones account for 3.3% of the sample. Sequenced input: peripheral blood. The receptors were gathered from an elderly woman with acute or convalescent COVID-19.

The J gene is TRBJ2-2, the V gene TRBV27; 9 bases align to TRBD1. Germline-derived CDR1 and CDR2 are MNHEY and SMNVEV (reference sequence). Germline trimming cut 6 bases from V and 7 bases from J; bases unmatched to any gene: 12. The CDR3 length is 16 residues. CDR3: CASSETDRGYSGELFF. CDR3 coding DNA: TGTGCCAGCAGCGAAACGGACAGGGGCTACAGCGGGGAGCTGTTTTTT.

V gene TRBV3-1 (or the pseudogene TRBV3-2) combines with J gene TRBJ1-2; 7 nucleotides match TRBD1. The trim removed 0 bases at V and 2 bases at J, leaving 9 bases unmatched. Germline CDR1 is LGHDT and CDR2 is YNNKEL (reference sequence). This CDR3 region has 17 residues. The CDR3 DNA follows: TGTGCCAGCAGCCAAGATGTGTTTGAGGGGGCAAACTATGGCTACACCTTC. It translates to CASSQDVFEGANYGYTF.

V gene TRBV4-3 combines with J gene TRBJ2-2; no reliable D call. Germline CDR1 is LGHNA and CDR2 is YSLEER. The V and J ends lost 5 bases and 2 bases respectively, with 9 bases between them. This CDR3 has 14 amino acids. In DNA form, the CDR3 reads TGCGCCAGCAGCTTTACACGAAACACCGGGGAGCTGTTTTTT. It translates to CASSFTRNTGELFF.

The rearrangement links TRBV15 to TRBJ2-5; D ambiguous. Germline V lookup: CDR1 LNHNV, CDR2 YYDKDF (reference sequence). The CDR3 runs to 15 residues. V was cut by 1 base and J by 2 bases, with 11 bases left in between. In nucleotides, the CDR3 is TGTGCCACCAGCAGAGTCCGCAGATCTCAAGAGACCCAGTACTTC. Its translation is CATSRVRRSQETQYF.

This clone was detected only a few times. This chain joins TRBV6-5 and TRBJ1-3; D remains unclear. Germline loops: CDR1 MNHEY, CDR2 SVGAGI. The CDR3 is made up of 14 amino acids. The germline V and J ends were trimmed by 4 bases and 2 bases, with 9 bases remaining between them. This CDR3 reads CASSSGLPGNTIYF. In nucleotides, the CDR3 is TGTGCCAGCAGTTCCGGGTTGCCTGGAAACACCATATATTTT.

The chain joins TRBV29-1 to TRBJ1-1; tentatively, D is TRBD1 (6 bases). The CDR3 is 14 amino acids. Trimming removed 7 bases from V and 4 bases from J, with 19 bases in between. Germline V gives CDR1 SQVTM, CDR2 ANQGSEA. The CDR3 sequence is CSGHRGGASTEAFF. The CDR3 DNA follows: TGCAGCGGACACCGCGGGGGGGCGTCCACTGAAGCTTTCTTT.

A single count supports this clone. The chain has TRBV12-5 and TRBJ2-7; TRBD1 aligns across 7 bases. Losses at the gene ends were 6 bases for V and 3 bases for J; bases not matched to a gene: 8. Per germline, CDR1 LGHNT and CDR2 FRNRAP. CDR3 length equals 14 residues. The CDR3 reads CASGPPDRDYEQYF. CDR3 DNA: TGTGCTAGTGGACCGCCCGACAGGGACTACGAGCAGTACTTC.

The chain couples TRBV12-3 or TRBV12-4 to TRBJ1-5; D is unresolved. The CDR3 runs to 13 residues. V was trimmed by 0 bases and J by 5 bases, leaving 5 bases between them. The CDR3 reads CASSLARDQPQHF. The CDR3 region has the DNA TGTGCCAGCAGTTTAGCGCGAGATCAGCCCCAGCATTTT.

The V gene is TRBV18, the J gene TRBJ2-2, with 9 bases matching TRBD1. This CDR3 has 16 amino acids. The germline gives CDR1 KGHSH, CDR2 LQKENI. Trimming at V came to 4 bases and at J to 1 base, leaving 4 bases not matched to a gene. CDR3 protein: CASSHPGQGNTGELFF. CDR3 nucleotides: TGTGCCAGCTCACATCCGGGACAGGGGAACACCGGGGAGCTGTTTTTT.

The rearrangement uses TRBV28 and TRBJ1-5; maybe TRBD1 (6 bases). This CDR3 region has 15 residues. The germline CDR1 and CDR2 sequences are MDHEN and SYDVKM. V was pared by 5 bases and J by 2 bases, with 13 bases between. Written as DNA, the CDR3 is TGTGCCAGCAGTCCCAGGGGTTCACGCAATCAGCCCCAGCATTTT. It yields the protein CASSPRGSRNQPQHF.

J is TRBJ1-5 and V is TRBV10-3; D uncertain. The CDR3 length is 13 residues. V lost 8 bases to trimming and J lost 3 bases, with 11 bases between them. In germline, CDR1 is ENHRY, CDR2 SYGVKD. This CDR3 reads CAIRVDPNQPQHF. The CDR3 region has the DNA TGTGCCATCCGCGTAGATCCCAATCAGCCCCAGCATTTT.

V and J are TRBV19 and TRBJ1-1, with TRBD1 matching 8 bases. Germline V lookup: CDR1 LNHDA, CDR2 SQIVND (reference sequence). CDR3 length: 14 amino acids. Trimming removed 6 bases from V and 1 base from J; junction bases left unmatched: 4. Written as DNA, the CDR3 is TGTGCCAGTAGCGACAGGGGACGGAACACTGAAGCTTTCTTT. Residues: CASSDRGRNTEAFF.

CDR3 protein: CASRNSGANVLTF. The DNA of the CDR3 is TGTGCCAGTCGTAACTCTGGGGCCAACGTCCTGACTTTC. The rearrangement joins TRBV12-3 or TRBV12-4 to TRBJ2-6; D is ambiguous. V lost 9 bases and J lost 0, with 6 bases in between. The CDR3 runs 13 residues.

The chain employs TRBV6-2 or TRBV6-3 and TRBJ2-1, with D perhaps TRBD1 (6 bases). This CDR3 comprises 12 residues. Germline lookup yields CDR1 MNHEY and CDR2 SVGEGT. V lost 6 bases to trimming and J lost 6 bases, with 9 bases between them. The CDR3 is CASSTGPNEQFF. CDR3 DNA sequence: TGTGCCAGCAGCACAGGGCCCAATGAGCAGTTCTTC.

This sequence joins TRBV5-6 and TRBJ2-4; TRBD1 is a possible D gene (5 bases). This CDR3 is built from 15 residues. Per germline, CDR1 SGHDT and CDR2 YYEEEE. Deletions cut 6 bases from V and 7 bases from J, with 20 bases between. The CDR3, as DNA: TGTGCCAGCAACGTATTAAGGGGATTCGGGAACATTCAGTACTTC. This encodes CASNVLRGFGNIQYF. The full variable domain, in which reference TRBV5-6 and TRBJ2-4 provide the parts outside the CDR3, is DAGVTQSPTHLIKTRGQQVTLRCSPKSGHDTVSWYQQALGQGPQFIFQYYEEEERQRGNFPDRFSGHQFPNYSSELNVNALLLGDSALYLCASNVLRGFGNIQYFGAGTRLSVL.

This clone was counted between two and nine times. The chain couples TRBV10-3 to TRBJ2-1; TRBD2 agrees at 7 bases. The V gene end was trimmed by 5 bases and the J gene end by 3 bases; junction bases not matched to a gene: 7. Germline CDR1 reads ENHRY; CDR2 reads SYGVKD. CDR3 length equals 15 residues. CDR3 nucleotides: TGTGCCATCAGTCAAACTAGCGCCTTCTACAATGAGCAGTTCTTC. This sequence encodes CAISQTSAFYNEQFF.

This clone was counted a few times. The chain recombines TRBV18 with TRBJ1-2; unclear D gene. The CDR3 is 13 residues long. With 5 bases removed from V and 6 bases from J, the gap between germline ends came to 13 bases. Germline CDR1 is KGHSH and CDR2 is LQKENI. CDR3 sequence (DNA): TGTGCCAGCTCAATGAGTAGGCAGGATGGCTACACCTTC. Protein sequence: CASSMSRQDGYTF.

This sequence joins TRBV20-1 and TRBJ2-3; 10 nucleotides agree with TRBD2. CDR1 and CDR2 from the germline V gene are DFQATT and SNEGSKA (reference sequence). Trimming at V came to 3 bases and at J to 4 bases, leaving 13 bases not matched to a gene. The CDR3 spans 17 residues. In nucleotides, the CDR3 is TGCAGTGCTAGTTCGTTAGCGGGAGGTTCCAGGGCAGATACGCAGTATTTT. Translated: CSASSLAGGSRADTQYF.

This chain connects TRBV19 to TRBJ2-2, with D hard to call. The CDR3 is 14 amino acids. Per the germline V gene, CDR1 is LNHDA and CDR2 is SQIVND (reference sequence). The V end lost 5 bases, the J end lost 4 bases, and 11 bases lay between the germline ends. CDR3 sequence: CASSGGGGTGELFF. The CDR3 DNA is TGTGCCAGTAGTGGCGGCGGTGGCACCGGGGAGCTGTTTTTT.

The CDR3 spells CASSHKYQPGNTIYF. The CDR3 DNA sequence: TGTGCCAGCAGCCACAAGTATCAACCTGGAAACACCATATATTTT. This chain links TRBV9 with TRBJ1-3, with D uncertain. The CDR3 is 15 residues long. Germline-derived CDR1 and CDR2 are SGDLS and YYNGEE. Between the trimmed V and J ends, which lost 4 bases and 2 bases, there was a span of 13 bases.

V gene TRBV18 combines with J gene TRBJ1-3; a weak D match, TRBD1 (6 bases). Germline values: CDR1 KGHSH, CDR2 LQKENI. The CDR3 totals 15 residues. Trimming left V 3 bases short and J 2 bases short, with 11 bases between. CDR3 amino acids: CASSPNQGTGNTIYF. CDR3 in DNA: TGTGCCAGCTCACCTAACCAGGGGACTGGAAACACCATATATTTT. The whole variable domain, filled in from reference TRBV18 and TRBJ1-3, reads NAGVMQNPRHLVRRRGQEARLRCSPMKGHSHVYWYRQLPEEGLKFMVYLQKENIIDESGMPKERFSAEFPKEGPSILRIQQVVRGDSAAYFCASSPNQGTGNTIYFGEGSWLTVV.

This chain connects TRBV5-1 to TRBJ2-5, with TRBD2 identical over 14 bases. After removal of 4 bases from V and 1 base from J, the junction contained 3 bases not matched to a gene. Germline loops: CDR1 SGHRS, CDR2 YFSETQ. The CDR3 loop spans 16 amino acids. The CDR3 region is CASSPGTSGGQETQYF. CDR3 DNA sequence: TGCGCCAGCAGCCCCGGGACTAGCGGGGGCCAAGAGACCCAGTACTTC.

The J gene is TRBJ2-1, the V gene TRBV9, with TRBD2 identical over 9 bases. The CDR3 length is 15 residues. V lost 1 base and J lost 7; bases outside the gene matches: 6. Germline assignment: CDR1 SGDLS and CDR2 YYNGEE. This CDR3 reads CASSVTSGGINEQFF. Here the CDR3 DNA reads TGTGCCAGCAGCGTAACCAGCGGGGGGATTAATGAGCAGTTCTTC.

V and J are TRBV18 and TRBJ1-6, with a tentative D call TRBD1 (5 bases). CDR1 is KGHSH and CDR2 is LQKENI in the germline V gene. Trimming removed 8 bases from V and 3 bases from J, with 17 bases in between. The CDR3 length is 16 residues. CDR3 protein: CASTFSGGSYNSPLHF. The CDR3 DNA is TGTGCCAGCACCTTCTCGGGGGGGAGCTATAATTCACCCCTCCACTTT.

This sequence joins TRBV7-3 and TRBJ2-3; D is perhaps TRBD1 (6 bases). The CDR3 contains 16 residues. Per the germline V gene, CDR1 is SGHTA and CDR2 is FQGTGA. Trimming cost V 2 bases and J 3 bases, with 15 bases left between them. The CDR3 loop reads CASSLGWGLTTDTQYF. CDR3 bases: TGTGCCAGCAGCTTAGGTTGGGGGCTCACGACAGATACGCAGTATTTT.

This rearrangement joins TRBV19 to TRBJ2-7; 8 bases are shared with TRBD1. The junction had 2 bases not matched to a gene; V was cut back by 3 bases and J by 1 base. The CDR3 consists of 14 residues. Germline values: CDR1 LNHDA, CDR2 SQIVND (reference sequence). Here the CDR3 reads CASSINRGSYEQYF. CDR3 DNA sequence: TGTGCCAGTAGTATCAACAGGGGGTCCTACGAGCAGTACTTC. The full variable domain, completed using reference TRBV19 and TRBJ2-7, is DGGITQSPKYLFRKEGQNVTLSCEQNLNHDAMYWYRQDPGQGLRLIYYSQIVNDFQKGDIAEGYSVSREKKESFPLTVTSAQKNPTAFYLCASSINRGSYEQYFGPGTRLTVT.

The chain combines TRBV29-1 with TRBJ2-5; TRBD2 matches 11 bases. The V gene end was trimmed by 3 bases and the J gene end by 5 bases; junction bases not matched to a gene: 11. The CDR3 has 16 amino acids. Germline lookup yields CDR1 SQVTM and CDR2 ANQGSEA. As DNA, the CDR3 is TGCAGCGTTGACTTAGGTAGCGGGGGGGCCTGGGAGACCCAGTACTTC. Its translation is CSVDLGSGGAWETQYF.